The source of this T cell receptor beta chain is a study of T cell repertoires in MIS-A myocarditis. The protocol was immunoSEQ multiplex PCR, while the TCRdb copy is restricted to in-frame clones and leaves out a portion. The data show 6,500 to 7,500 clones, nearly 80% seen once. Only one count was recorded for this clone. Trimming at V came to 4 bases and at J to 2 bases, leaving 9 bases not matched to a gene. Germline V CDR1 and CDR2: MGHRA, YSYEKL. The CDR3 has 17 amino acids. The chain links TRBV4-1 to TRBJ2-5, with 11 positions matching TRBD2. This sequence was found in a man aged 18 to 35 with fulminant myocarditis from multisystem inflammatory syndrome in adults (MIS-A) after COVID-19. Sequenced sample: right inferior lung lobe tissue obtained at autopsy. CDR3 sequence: CASSPLPGLADQETQYF. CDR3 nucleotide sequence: TGCGCCAGCAGCCCATTACCGGGACTAGCGGATCAAGAGACCCAGTACTTC.